What follows are 21 T cell receptor beta chains derived from one specimen sequenced in a study of control samples from healthy donors and cancer patients (dated by TCRdb to the early 2020s). The library came from the immunoSEQ multiplex PCR assay. In TCRdb, the immuneACCESS table is reduced to in-frame sequences with V and J assigned. These tables do not hold every clone; where another copy was compared, an unresolved V gene accounts for under half, and the others remain unexplained. Across this sample there are some 130,000 clones, with about 92% seen only once. The ten largest clones take up around 1.8% of the sample. The sequenced sample was PBMCs. The receptors shown here come from a man over 45 with head and neck cancer.

V and J are TRBV24-1 and TRBJ2-2; D not resolved. V shed 5 bases and J shed 0 bases, with 12 bases lying between them. The CDR3 length is 16 residues. Germline V CDR1 and CDR2: KGHDR, SFDVKD. The CDR3 here is CATSGARASNTGELFF. In DNA, the CDR3 is TGTGCCACCAGTGGGGCTAGGGCTTCGAACACCGGGGAGCTGTTTTTT.

The V gene is TRBV5-4, the J gene TRBJ1-4; the match to TRBD1 covers 9 bases. In germline, CDR1 is SGHNT, CDR2 YYREEE (reference sequence). The length of the CDR3 is 16 residues. Unmatched junction bases numbered 2, after V lost 0 bases and J lost 2 bases. CDR3 loop: CASSLGTGVTNEKLFF. The CDR3 region has the DNA TGTGCCAGCAGCTTGGGGACAGGGGTTACTAATGAAAAACTGTTTTTT.

This chain connects TRBV6-5 to TRBJ2-7; 8 positions match TRBD1. The CDR3 runs 15 residues. The ends lost 5 bases at V and 2 bases at J; junction bases unmatched: 8. CDR1 is MNHEY and CDR2 is SVGAGI in the germline V gene. CDR3 sequence reads: CASSRQGTGTYEQYF. The CDR3 DNA follows: TGTGCCAGCAGTCGACAAGGGACAGGCACCTACGAGCAGTACTTC.

The chain carries TRBV27 and TRBJ2-6; 10 positions match TRBD1. Germline assignment: CDR1 MNHEY and CDR2 SMNVEV (reference sequence). V dropped 0 bases and J dropped 2; count of bases not matched to a gene: 7. This CDR3 region has 19 residues. The CDR3 reads CASSLSFRQGAPGANVLTF. The CDR3 region has the DNA TGTGCCAGCAGTTTATCCTTTCGACAGGGGGCGCCTGGGGCCAACGTCCTGACTTTC.

V is TRBV4-2 and J is TRBJ1-1, with D tentatively TRBD1 (6 bases). Per germline, CDR1 LGHNA and CDR2 YNFKEQ. V lost 4 bases and J lost 3, with 18 bases in between. CDR3 length equals 16 residues. Here the CDR3 reads CASSPPGGGLHTEAFF. CDR3 DNA: TGTGCCAGCAGCCCCCCTGGGGGGGGGCTCCACACTGAAGCTTTCTTT.

The chain uses TRBV7-2 and TRBJ1-2; tentatively, D is TRBD1 (5 bases). V dropped 1 base and J dropped 3 bases, with 6 bases sitting between them. The CDR3 covers 13 residues. Germline CDR1 is SGHTA and CDR2 is FQGNSA. The CDR3 bases are TGTGCCAGCAGCTTAGGGGGCGACTATGGCTACACCTTC. Encoded protein: CASSLGGDYGYTF.

The chain employs TRBV6-5 and TRBJ2-7; a weak D match, TRBD1 (5 bases). The V end lost 4 bases, the J end lost 0 bases, and 13 bases lay between the germline ends. The V gene's germline CDR1 is MNHEY and CDR2 SVGAGI. The CDR3 is 15 amino acids. The CDR3 region has the DNA TGTGCCAGCAGTTTAAACGGACACCGCTCCTACGAGCAGTACTTC. Its protein is CASSLNGHRSYEQYF.

The chain links TRBV4-3 to TRBJ2-7; 7 bases agree with TRBD1. The CDR3 runs 16 residues. Germline trimming cut 0 bases from V and 4 bases from J; bases unmatched to any gene: 9. Germline-derived CDR1 and CDR2 are LGHNA and YSLEER. CDR3 sequence: CASSQDRQGSLYEQYF. The DNA for the CDR3 is TGCGCCAGCAGCCAAGATCGACAGGGAAGTTTGTACGAGCAGTACTTC.

J is TRBJ1-6 and V is TRBV7-3; possible D gene TRBD1, 6 bases. This CDR3 has 14 residues. Germline CDR1 reads SGHTA; CDR2 reads FQGTGA. Trimming took off 3 bases at V and 9 bases at J, with 12 bases between the two ends. The CDR3 sequence is CASSFGQRGSPLHF. The CDR3 DNA is TGTGCCAGCAGCTTCGGACAGAGGGGTTCACCCCTCCACTTT.

J is TRBJ2-3 and V is TRBV4-3; 7 nucleotides match TRBD2. This CDR3 spans 18 amino acids. Germline CDR1 reads LGHNA; CDR2 reads YSLEER. With 2 bases clipped from V and 4 bases from J, the junction kept 15 bases outside the gene matches. The chain's CDR3 is CASSQLGGALRVPDTQYF. The CDR3 coding sequence is TGCGCCAGCAGCCAACTGGGAGGGGCCCTGCGGGTCCCAGATACGCAGTATTTT.

V and J are TRBV28 and TRBJ1-6; the D gene is possibly TRBD1 (5 bases). In germline, CDR1 is MDHEN, CDR2 SYDVKM. Trimming shortened V by 5 bases and J by 7 bases, and 15 bases separated the two germline ends. The CDR3 covers 15 residues. CDR3 DNA sequence: TGTGCCAGCAGTCTGGGAGGGGTTTGGAATTCACCCCTCCACTTT. It encodes CASSLGGVWNSPLHF.

The gene calls are TRBV5-6 and TRBJ2-3; 10 bases agree with TRBD2. J lost 3 bases, V lost 1 base, and 5 bases had no gene match. The germline V gene encodes CDR1 SGHDT and CDR2 YYEEEE. The length of the CDR3 is 16 residues. CDR3 nucleotides: TGTGCCAGCAGCTTGCAAGCGGGGGGGTTTACAGATACGCAGTATTTT. This sequence encodes CASSLQAGGFTDTQYF. Supplemented by reference TRBV5-6 and TRBJ2-3, the full variable domain reads DAGVTQSPTHLIKTRGQQVTLRCSPKSGHDTVSWYQQALGQGPQFIFQYYEEEERQRGNFPDRFSGHQFPNYSSELNVNALLLGDSALYLCASSLQAGGFTDTQYFGPGTRLTVL.

In this sample, this clone turned up once. J is TRBJ2-1 and V is TRBV11-3; a possible D gene is TRBD2 (5 bases). This CDR3 has 12 amino acids. The germline V gene has CDR1 SGHNT and CDR2 YENEEA. The ends were cut back, 4 bases at V and 9 bases at J, with 10 bases in the middle. The CDR3 region is CASSSGLTEQFF. The CDR3 DNA reads TGTGCCAGCAGCTCCGGACTTACTGAGCAGTTCTTC. Drawing the rest from reference TRBV11-3 and TRBJ2-1, the complete variable domain is EAGVVQSPRYKIIEKKQPVAFWCNPISGHNTLYWYLQNLGQGPELLIRYENEEAVDDSQLPKDRFSAERLKGVDSTLKIQPAELGDSAVYLCASSSGLTEQFFGPGTRLTVL.

The J gene is TRBJ1-2, the V gene TRBV9; 7 nucleotides line up with TRBD1. This CDR3 region has 14 residues. The germline V gene encodes CDR1 SGDLS and CDR2 YYNGEE. Trimming took 4 bases from V and 0 from J; bases not matched to a gene: 3. The CDR3: CASSRDRPNYGYTF. CDR3 DNA: TGTGCCAGCAGCAGGGACAGACCTAACTATGGCTACACCTTC.

This chain connects TRBV19 to TRBJ1-2; D not resolved. The CDR3 has 10 amino acids. CDR1 and CDR2 from the germline V gene are LNHDA and SQIVND (reference sequence). The germline V and J ends were trimmed by 7 bases and 8 bases, with 8 bases remaining between them. Here the CDR3 DNA reads TGTGCCAGTAAGGGATTCGGCTACACCTTC. Residues: CASKGFGYTF.

The gene calls are TRBV5-1 and TRBJ1-2; 11 bases fit TRBD1. Germline CDR1 is SGHRS and CDR2 is YFSETQ. The CDR3 totals 16 residues. Losses at the gene ends were 4 bases for V and 3 bases for J; bases not matched to a gene: 8. The CDR3, as DNA: TGCGCCAGCAGCCCAACCGGGACAGGGGGTTACTATGGCTACACCTTC. Translated: CASSPTGTGGYYGYTF.

The CDR3 spells CASSSGTFNYGYTF. The CDR3, as DNA: TGTGCCAGCAGCTCCGGGACTTTTAACTATGGCTACACCTTC. The chain uses TRBV7-9 and TRBJ1-2; maybe TRBD1 (5 bases). V was trimmed by 4 bases and J by 1 base, leaving 10 bases between them. This CDR3 spans 14 amino acids. CDR1 is SEHNR, CDR2 FQNEAQ, per germline (reference sequence).

The rearrangement links TRBV4-2 to TRBJ2-2, with 10 bases that match TRBD2. The trim removed 0 bases at V and 7 bases at J, leaving 5 bases unmatched. This CDR3 is 16 amino acids long. Germline V gene lookup returns CDR1 LGHNA and CDR2 YNFKEQ. CDR3 protein: CASSQDPSGGVGELFF. The CDR3 coding sequence is TGTGCCAGCAGCCAAGATCCGAGCGGGGGGGTCGGGGAGCTGTTTTTT.

J is TRBJ2-7 and V is TRBV4-2, with D perhaps assigned TRBD1 or TRBD2 (5 bases each). The CDR3 is made up of 14 amino acids. The V and J ends lost 3 bases and 1 base respectively, with 10 bases between them. Germline CDR1 LGHNA, CDR2 YNFKEQ. The CDR3 nucleotides are TGTGCCAGCAGCCAGGGACGGTCGTCCTACGAGCAGTACTTC. As protein: CASSQGRSSYEQYF.

For the CDR3, the DNA is TGTGCCAGCAGCGGCGACGGGGGTGAAGCTTTCTTT. This gives the protein CASSGDGGEAFF. This rearrangement joins TRBV7-3 to TRBJ1-1; D is perhaps TRBD1 (5 bases). Per the germline V gene, CDR1 is SGHTA and CDR2 is FQGTGA. V was shortened by 5 bases and J by 7 bases, with 11 bases between the two germline ends. This CDR3 has 12 residues.

The chain employs TRBV5-1 and TRBJ2-4, with no clear D. This CDR3 spans 14 amino acids. Trimming removed 0 bases from V and 3 bases from J, with 7 bases in between. Germline V CDR1 and CDR2: SGHRS, YFSETQ. In nucleotides, the CDR3 is TGCGCCAGCAGCTTGGATGGTGGCAAAAACATTCAGTACTTC. Its translation is CASSLDGGKNIQYF.